These 3 T cell receptor beta chains were sequenced from one sample in a study of neurological immune-mediated disorders. TCRdb processed the 5' RACE reads anew with MiXCR; each CDR3 protein has one entry. The repertoire holds around 53,000 distinct CDR3 sequences, with approximately 8.4% as singletons. Stated time point: longitudinal time-point 3. Sample: PBMCs. These receptors were obtained from a woman aged 40 to 50 in good health.

This clonotype showed up many times. This chain links TRBV20-1 with TRBJ2-7; 8 bases agree with TRBD2. With V trimmed by 0 bases and J by 4 bases, 8 bases remained unmatched. From germline, CDR1 is DFQATT and CDR2 SNEGSKA (reference sequence). The CDR3 length is 15 residues. The CDR3 reads CSARDFGGGKYEQYF. The CDR3 DNA is TGCAGTGCTAGAGATTTCGGGGGGGGCAAGTACGAGCAGTACTTC.

This clonotype was detected ten times or more. The chain couples TRBV4-1 to TRBJ1-1; tentatively, D is TRBD1 (5 bases). CDR1 is MGHRA, CDR2 YSYEKL, per germline. This CDR3 is built from 16 residues. V lost 4 bases and J 3 bases, leaving 18 bases between the germline ends. This CDR3 reads CASSPEGRVSDTEAFF. The CDR3 region has the DNA TGCGCCAGCAGCCCAGAGGGCAGGGTCTCCGACACTGAAGCTTTCTTT.

This clonotype was detected ten times or more. One junction end does not reproduce the germline sequence, and a read error may be involved. V and J are TRBV6-5 and TRBJ2-3; the D call may be TRBD1 or TRBD2 (6 bases each). CDR1 MNHEY and CDR2 SVGAGI come from the germline V gene. The CDR3 spans 15 residues. CDR3 residues: CASSYGRGRTDTQYF. CDR3 in DNA: TGTGCCAGCAGTTACGGCCGGGGGCGCACCGATACGCAGTATTTT.